This TCR delta chain originates from a study of gamma-delta T cells after stem cell transplantation. Comment on this clone: This may arise from a read error, as a much more abundant clone is one base away.

The germline V gene has CDR1 GEAIGNYY and CDR2 EKD. CDR3 length: 17 residues. TCRdb re-processed the RT-PCR reads using CATT. The table lists some 2,000 delta-chain clones, roughly 30% of them singletons, with roughly 18% in the top ten. The rearrangement links TRDV2 to TRDJ2; TRDD3 aligns across 13 bases. This sequence originates from a human donor. It is not recorded whose cells these are; they may come from a transplant donor. The sequencing input was gamma-delta T cells. The CDR3: CACHTLTGGYGAAQLFF. The CDR3 nucleotides are TGTGCCTGTCACACCCTCACTGGGGGATACGGGGCCGCACAACTCTTCTTT.